The 5 T cell receptor beta chains below all came from one sample that was sequenced in a study of T-cell reconstitution after alpha-beta-depleted transplantation in children. TCRbeta library preparation incorporated unique molecular identifiers. TCRdb ran MiXCR on the PCR reads and lists one entry per CDR3 protein. The sample has about 980,000 distinct CDR3 sequences, roughly 31% seen once. Sequencing was performed on PBMCs, mostly from graft donor cells, taken 360 days after TCRalphabeta/CD19-depleted stem cell transplant. These TCRs come from a boy younger than two who had a stem cell transplant for SCID, so the T cells may come from the graft donor.

This chain links TRBV6-5 with TRBJ2-2; possibly TRBD2 for D (7 bases). The length of the CDR3 is 14 residues. V lost 7 bases and J 5 bases, leaving 14 bases between the germline ends. Germline CDR1 is MNHEY and CDR2 is SVGAGI. CDR3 sequence: CASTLRGGTGELFF. In DNA, the CDR3 is TGTGCCAGCACTTTGAGGGGGGGAACCGGGGAGCTGTTTTTT.

Only a few counts were recorded for this clonotype. This chain uses TRBV12-3 or TRBV12-4 with TRBJ2-2, with 12 bases lining up with TRBD2. J was trimmed by 1 base and V by 5 bases; bases with no gene match: 5. The CDR3 is made up of 17 amino acids. As DNA, the CDR3 is TGTGCCAGCAGTGCCGGGACTAGCGGGTGGAACACCGGGGAGCTGTTTTTT. This gives the protein CASSAGTSGWNTGELFF.

The V call is TRBV12-3 or TRBV12-4, the J call TRBJ2-1; no clear D gene. The CDR3 totals 12 residues. Trimming left V 6 bases short and J 8 bases short, with 11 bases between. The CDR3 DNA reads as TGTGCCAGCAGCGTGAGTATCGATGAGCAGTTCTTC. It yields the protein CASSVSIDEQFF.

This clonotype was seen more than once but under ten times. A junction end diverges from the germline sequence, so it may reflect a read error. This chain joins TRBV9 and TRBJ2-1; D tentatively fits TRBD1 or TRBD2 (5 bases each). Per the germline V gene, CDR1 is SGDLS and CDR2 is YYNGEE. The CDR3 loop spans 14 amino acids. This chain's CDR3 is CASSVWGTNNEQFF. CDR3 DNA sequence: TGTGCCAGCAGCGTATGGGGGACCAACAATGAGCAATTCTTC.

The rearrangement uses TRBV6-1 and TRBJ1-5, with TRBD1 as a possible D gene (5 bases). The CDR3 contains 17 residues. The germline V gene has CDR1 MNHNS and CDR2 SASEGT. The germline V and J ends were trimmed by 7 bases and 0 bases, with 19 bases remaining between them. In DNA, the CDR3 is TGTGCCAGCACCCATGACATACTAAGGGGTAGCAATCAGCCCCAGCATTTT. Translating gives CASTHDILRGSNQPQHF.